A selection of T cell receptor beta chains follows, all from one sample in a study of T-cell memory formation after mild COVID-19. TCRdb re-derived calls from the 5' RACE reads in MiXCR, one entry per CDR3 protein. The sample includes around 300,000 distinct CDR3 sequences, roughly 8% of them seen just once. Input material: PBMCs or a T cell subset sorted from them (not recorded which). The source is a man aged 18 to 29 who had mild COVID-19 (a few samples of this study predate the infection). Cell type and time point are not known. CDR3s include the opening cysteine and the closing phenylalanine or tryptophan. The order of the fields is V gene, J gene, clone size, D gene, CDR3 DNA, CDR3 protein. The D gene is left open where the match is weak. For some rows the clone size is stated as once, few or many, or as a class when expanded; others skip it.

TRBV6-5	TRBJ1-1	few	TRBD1	TGTGCCAGCAGTTATGGGGAGGGGGCGCTCACTGAAGCTTTCTTT	CASSYGEGALTEAFF
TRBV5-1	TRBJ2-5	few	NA	TGCGCCAGCACCAAAGGGGGTCGAGAGACCCAGTACTTC	CASTKGGRETQYF
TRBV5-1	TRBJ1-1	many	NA	TGTGCCAGCAGCTTGGACCCGGGGAACACTGAAGCTTTCTTT	CASSLDPGNTEAFF
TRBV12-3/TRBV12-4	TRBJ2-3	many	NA	TGTGCCAGCAGTCCCCCCTGGACGACAGATACGCAGTATTTT	CASSPPWTTDTQYF
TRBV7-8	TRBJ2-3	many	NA	TGTGCCAGCAGCTCGCAACGGGGGTCTAGCACAGATACGCAGTATTTT	CASSSQRGSSTDTQYF
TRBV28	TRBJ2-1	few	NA	TGTGCCAGCAGTTTGCGGCGGGAAACCAATGAGCAGTTCTTC	CASSLRRETNEQFF
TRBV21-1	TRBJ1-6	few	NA	TGTGCCAGCAGCAAAGTCGGTATTAAGGGGGCCGACAATTCACCCCTCCACTTT	CASSKVGIKGADNSPLHF
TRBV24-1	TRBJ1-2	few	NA	TGTGCCACCAGTGATTACCGGTTTGGCTACACCTTC	CATSDYRFGYTF
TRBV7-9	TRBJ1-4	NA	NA	TGTGCCAGCAGCCCGACCGGGGGGATTAGCGGAACTAATGAAAAACTGTTTTTT	CASSPTGGISGTNEKLFF
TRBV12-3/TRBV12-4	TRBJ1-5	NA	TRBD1	TGTGCCAGCAGGAAGACAGGGGGAAATCAGCCCCAGCATTTT	CASRKTGGNQPQHF
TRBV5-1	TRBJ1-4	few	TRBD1	TGCGCCAGCAGCTTTACCGGGACAGGGAATGAAAAACTGTTTTTT	CASSFTGTGNEKLFF
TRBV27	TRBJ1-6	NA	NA	TGTGCCAGCAGTTTAGTCAGCTCCTATGGTTCACCCCTCCACTTT	CASSLVSSYGSPLHF
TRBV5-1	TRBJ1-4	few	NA	TGCGCCAGCAGACGGACAGTAAATGAAAAACTGTTTTTT	CASRRTVNEKLFF
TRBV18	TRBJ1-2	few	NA	TGTGCCAGCTCACCAGCCGGCAGGGCGAACTATGGCTACACCTTC	CASSPAGRANYGYTF
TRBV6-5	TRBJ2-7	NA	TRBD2	TGTGCCAGCAGTGCCGCCGGGACTAGCGGTCACGAGCAGTACTTC	CASSAAGTSGHEQYF
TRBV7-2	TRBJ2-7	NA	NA	TGTGCCAGCAGCTTAGATCTAGGCCCCTACGAGCAGTACTTC	CASSLDLGPYEQYF
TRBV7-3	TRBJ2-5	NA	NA	TGTGCCAGCAGCTTGGACGGGCCGGGAGAGACCCAGTACTTC	CASSLDGPGETQYF
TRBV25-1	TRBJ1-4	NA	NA	TGTGCCAGCAGTGAATTACCGGGACGAAATTTAGCAGGGGAAAAACTGTTTTTT	CASSELPGRNLAGEKLFF
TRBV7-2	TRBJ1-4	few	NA	TGTGCCAGCAGCTTCGCCGCGACAGGTGTAGGAGAAAAACTGTTTTTT	CASSFAATGVGEKLFF
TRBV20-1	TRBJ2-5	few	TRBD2	TGCAGTGCTAGAGAAGACCTAGCGGGGGGGGAAGAGACCCAGTACTTC	CSAREDLAGGEETQYF
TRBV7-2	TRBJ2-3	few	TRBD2	TGTGCCAGCAGCTCCAAGAATCTAGCGGGCACAGATACGCAGTATTTT	CASSSKNLAGTDTQYF
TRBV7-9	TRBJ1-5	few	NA	TGTGCCAGCAGCATCGGGGGTGGCAATCAGCCCCAGCATTTT	CASSIGGGNQPQHF
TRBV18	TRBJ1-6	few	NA	TGTGCCAGCTCACCCACTGACGGACGTCCCCTCCACTTT	CASSPTDGRPLHF
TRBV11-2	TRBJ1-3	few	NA	TGTGCCAGCAGCTCCCCCGGAAACACCATATATTTT	CASSSPGNTIYF